The 24 T cell receptor beta chains below come from one sample, sequenced in a study of T cell responses to AZD1222 COVID-19 vaccine. Repertoires were generated with immunoSEQ multiplex PCR, while TCRdb's copy carries only in-frame clones and drops some. Of approximately 210,000 clones in the sample, 91% were seen once. This specimen was peripheral blood, taken 28 days after the second AZD1222 dose. The receptor set was obtained from an adult who received the AZD1222 COVID-19 vaccine.

The chain joins TRBV18 to TRBJ1-4, with D perhaps TRBD1 (5 bases). With 3 bases removed from V and 0 bases from J, the gap between germline ends came to 14 bases. The CDR3 is 17 amino acids. Germline V gene data show CDR1 as KGHSH and CDR2 as LQKENI. CDR3 in DNA: TGTGCCAGCTCACCTTACGGGACGGACCCAACTAATGAAAAACTGTTTTTT. Amino acid sequence: CASSPYGTDPTNEKLFF. Using reference TRBV18 and TRBJ1-4 for the parts outside the CDR3, the full variable domain is NAGVMQNPRHLVRRRGQEARLRCSPMKGHSHVYWYRQLPEEGLKFMVYLQKENIIDESGMPKERFSAEFPKEGPSILRIQQVVRGDSAAYFCASSPYGTDPTNEKLFFGSGTQLSVL.

The J gene is TRBJ1-6, the V gene TRBV18, with a weak D call TRBD1 (6 bases). CDR1 is KGHSH and CDR2 is LQKENI in the germline V gene. The CDR3 is 15 residues long. The V end was cut by 3 bases, the J end by 8 bases, with 14 bases between. In DNA, the CDR3 is TGTGCCAGCTCACCCTTTGAGGGGGGGGATTCACCCCTCCACTTT. Its translation is CASSPFEGGDSPLHF. The entire variable domain, with the rest obtained from reference TRBV18 and TRBJ1-6, is as follows: NAGVMQNPRHLVRRRGQEARLRCSPMKGHSHVYWYRQLPEEGLKFMVYLQKENIIDESGMPKERFSAEFPKEGPSILRIQQVVRGDSAAYFCASSPFEGGDSPLHFGNGTRLTVT.

Here the CDR3 reads CASSVLPLVRLPSGDTQYF. The CDR3 DNA follows: TGTGCCAGCAGCGTACTTCCTCTAGTGAGGCTCCCTTCCGGGGATACGCAGTATTTT. V is TRBV9 and J is TRBJ2-3; D unclear. The V end was cut by 1 base, the J end by 6 bases, with 27 bases between. Looked up from germline, CDR1 is SGDLS and CDR2 is YYNGEE. The CDR3 is 19 amino acids.

The rearrangement links TRBV9 to TRBJ1-2, with 10 bases that match TRBD1. The CDR3 extends over 16 amino acids. Unmatched junction bases numbered 12, after V lost 4 bases and J lost 6 bases. The germline CDR1 and CDR2 sequences are SGDLS and YYNGEE. The CDR3 sequence is CASSPPRDRGSHGYTF. The CDR3 nucleotides read TGTGCCAGCAGCCCTCCCCGGGACAGGGGATCTCATGGCTACACCTTC.

This clone came up once. The gene calls are TRBV4-2 and TRBJ2-7; D is possibly TRBD2 (5 bases). V was cut by 1 base and J by 2 bases, with 9 bases left in between. The CDR3 is made up of 14 amino acids. The germline V gene has CDR1 LGHNA and CDR2 YNFKEQ. Here the CDR3 reads CASSQVEGAYEQYF. The DNA for the CDR3 is TGTGCCAGCAGCCAAGTCGAGGGTGCCTACGAGCAGTACTTC.

The chain uses TRBV27 and TRBJ1-4, with no clear D. Trimming removed 2 bases from V and 8 bases from J, with 15 bases in between. Germline-derived CDR1 and CDR2 are MNHEY and SMNVEV (reference sequence). This CDR3 comprises 15 residues. CDR3 residues: CASSLGWEGTEKLFF. The DNA for the CDR3 is TGTGCCAGCAGTTTAGGTTGGGAAGGTACGGAAAAACTGTTTTTT. The complete variable domain, with remaining parts taken from reference TRBV27 and TRBJ1-4, reads EAQVTQNPRYLITVTGKKLTVTCSQNMNHEYMSWYRQDPGLGLRQIYYSMNVEVTDKGDVPEGYKVSRKEKRNFPLILESPSPNQTSLYFCASSLGWEGTEKLFFGSGTQLSVL.

The chain couples TRBV9 to TRBJ1-2, with D unresolved. Germline V lookup: CDR1 SGDLS, CDR2 YYNGEE. V dropped 6 bases and J dropped 5 bases, with 14 bases sitting between them. This CDR3 comprises 13 residues. This CDR3 reads CASTRLITYGYTF. Written as DNA, the CDR3 is TGTGCCAGCACCCGACTCATCACTTATGGCTACACCTTC.

The chain employs TRBV7-2 and TRBJ2-1; D is uncertain. CDR1 and CDR2 (germline): SGHTA, FQGNSA. With 2 bases removed from V and 9 bases from J, the gap between germline ends came to 14 bases. This CDR3 comprises 14 residues. The DNA of the CDR3 is TGTGCCAGCAGCTTAATCGCGTCTATTGGTGAGCAGTTCTTC. Translated: CASSLIASIGEQFF.

The chain has TRBV3-1 (or the pseudogene TRBV3-2) and TRBJ2-4, with D maybe TRBD2 (6 bases). CDR3 length: 14 residues. The V gene lost 7 bases and the J gene lost 0 bases, with 10 bases spanning the gap. The germline V gene encodes CDR1 LGHDT and CDR2 YNNKEL (reference sequence). In DNA form, the CDR3 reads TGTGCCAGCAACATGGGACTAGCCAAAAACATTCAGTACTTC. Translated, it gives CASNMGLAKNIQYF.

This clone was observed a single time. The rearrangement uses TRBV27 and TRBJ2-2; D call uncertain. In germline, CDR1 is MNHEY, CDR2 SMNVEV (reference sequence). CDR3 length equals 16 residues. V was trimmed by 5 bases and J by 1 base, leaving 14 bases between them. CDR3 coding DNA: TGTGCCAGCAGTCCTCTCGATGCTGTGAACACCGGGGAGCTGTTTTTT. It specifies CASSPLDAVNTGELFF.

The rearrangement links TRBV30 to TRBJ1-6; TRBD1 matches 7 bases. Trimming at V came to 2 bases and at J to 5 bases, leaving 15 bases not matched to a gene. Germline values: CDR1 GTSNPN, CDR2 SVGIG (reference sequence). CDR3 length: 18 residues. The CDR3 region has the DNA TGTGCCTGGAGTCAAACCCTATTCTCGGACAGGAATAATTCACCCCTCCACTTT. Protein: CAWSQTLFSDRNNSPLHF.

The chain combines TRBV7-9 with TRBJ2-7, with D possibly matching TRBD1 (6 bases). The CDR3 runs 15 residues. V lost 1 base and J lost 3, with 13 bases in between. Germline-derived CDR1 and CDR2 are SEHNR and FQNEAQ (reference sequence). This CDR3 is CASSLGTEGSYEQYF. CDR3 nucleotide sequence: TGTGCCAGCAGCTTAGGGACAGAGGGGAGCTACGAGCAGTACTTC.

This sequence joins TRBV19 and TRBJ2-6; D gene unclear. V was shortened by 9 bases and J by 0 bases, with 12 bases between the two germline ends. CDR3 length: 15 amino acids. Germline V gene lookup returns CDR1 LNHDA and CDR2 SQIVND (reference sequence). In DNA form, the CDR3 reads TGTGCCAGCGACGGGCCGCCCTCTGGGGCCAACGTCCTGACTTTC. Translated: CASDGPPSGANVLTF.

The gene calls are TRBV3-1 (or the pseudogene TRBV3-2) and TRBJ1-1; D is undetermined. Per germline, CDR1 LGHDT and CDR2 YNNKEL (reference sequence). The CDR3 extends over 12 amino acids. V was clipped by 3 bases and J by 8 bases, with 10 bases between them. As DNA, the CDR3 is TGTGCCAGCAGCCATTTAAAAGCAGAAGCTTTCTTT. Protein product: CASSHLKAEAFF.

This chain joins TRBV7-8 and TRBJ2-5; 7 positions match TRBD2. This CDR3 comprises 15 residues. Losses at the gene ends were 5 bases for V and 4 bases for J; bases not matched to a gene: 10. The germline V gene encodes CDR1 SGHVS and CDR2 FQNEAQ. CDR3 protein: CASSQAAGDRETQYF. CDR3 sequence (DNA): TGTGCCAGCAGCCAAGCCGCGGGAGACCGAGAGACCCAGTACTTC.

V and J are TRBV28 and TRBJ1-5, with 8 nucleotides matching TRBD1. V was clipped by 2 bases and J by 4 bases; unmatched bases: 10. The CDR3 runs 17 residues. Germline loops: CDR1 MDHEN, CDR2 SYDVKM. In DNA form, the CDR3 reads TGTGCCAGCAGTTTAGGCAGGGGGCGCGTGGGGAATCAGCCCCAGCATTTT. Translated: CASSLGRGRVGNQPQHF.

V and J are TRBV24-1 and TRBJ2-4; TRBD1 matches at 8 bases. Per the germline V gene, CDR1 is KGHDR and CDR2 is SFDVKD. CDR3 length: 14 residues. V was pared by 4 bases and J by 9 bases, with 7 bases of the junction left unmatched. Here the CDR3 reads CATSDGQGKAIQYF. The DNA for the CDR3 is TGTGCCACCAGTGACGGACAGGGAAAGGCCATTCAGTACTTC.

The chain recombines TRBV3-1 (or the pseudogene TRBV3-2) with TRBJ1-5, with TRBD1 identical over 9 bases. This CDR3 is built from 18 residues. The germline gives CDR1 LGHDT, CDR2 YNNKEL (reference sequence). V shed 2 bases and J 0 bases; nucleotides not matched to a gene: 8. CDR3 nucleotide sequence: TGTGCCAGCAGCCAATCACGACCGGGACAGGGTAGCAATCAGCCCCAGCATTTT. Amino acid sequence: CASSQSRPGQGSNQPQHF.

V and J are TRBV3-1 (or the pseudogene TRBV3-2) and TRBJ2-1, with 7 bases that match TRBD2. The CDR3 extends over 18 amino acids. V lost 4 bases to trimming and J lost 8 bases; unmatched junction nucleotides: 20. Germline V gives CDR1 LGHDT, CDR2 YNNKEL (reference sequence). The CDR3 sequence is CASSLLYGPWEGSDEQFF. The DNA for the CDR3 is TGTGCCAGCAGCCTCCTCTACGGTCCGTGGGAGGGTAGCGATGAGCAGTTCTTC.

This chain uses TRBV7-2 with TRBJ2-3, with 11 bases identical to TRBD2. Germline values: CDR1 SGHTA, CDR2 FQGNSA. The ends lost 5 bases at V and 7 bases at J; junction bases unmatched: 8. The CDR3 sequence is 15 residues long. CDR3 sequence reads: CASSTSGSLGYTQYF. As DNA, the CDR3 is TGTGCCAGCAGCACTAGCGGGAGCCTCGGGTATACGCAGTATTTT. Filled out from reference TRBV7-2 and TRBJ2-3, the complete variable domain reads GAGVSQSPSNKVTEKGKDVELRCDPISGHTALYWYRQSLGQGLEFLIYFQGNSAPDKSGLPSDRFSAERTGGSVSTLTIQRTQQEDSAVYLCASSTSGSLGYTQYFGPGTRLTVL.

The chain couples TRBV15 to TRBJ1-5; D is possibly TRBD1 (6 bases). Germline CDR1 is LNHNV and CDR2 is YYDKDF (reference sequence). This CDR3 spans 15 amino acids. V dropped 5 bases and J dropped 3 bases, with 14 bases sitting between them. The CDR3 reads CATSGLDSLNQPQHF. CDR3 coding DNA: TGTGCCACCAGCGGATTGGACAGCCTCAATCAGCCCCAGCATTTT.

The chain employs TRBV6-5 and TRBJ2-7; D uncertain. CDR3 size: 14 residues. Germline V CDR1 and CDR2: MNHEY, SVGAGI. Trimming took off 5 bases at V and 1 base at J, with 12 bases between the two ends. For the CDR3, the DNA is TGTGCCAGCAGTCGAACGGACGGATCCTACGAGCAGTACTTC. It translates to CASSRTDGSYEQYF.

This clone was counted between two and nine times. The chain joins TRBV6-5 to TRBJ2-2; D might be TRBD2 (5 bases). The V gene lost 5 bases and the J gene lost 5 bases, with 9 bases spanning the gap. Germline CDR1 reads MNHEY; CDR2 reads SVGAGI. This CDR3 has 13 amino acids. The CDR3 DNA reads as TGTGCCAGCAGTACGGGGTCGACCGGGGAGCTGTTTTTT. Its protein is CASSTGSTGELFF.

This chain connects TRBV5-1 to TRBJ1-5, with 10 bases matching TRBD1. With 0 bases clipped from V and 7 bases from J, the junction kept 4 bases outside the gene matches. The CDR3 is 15 residues long. Germline V gives CDR1 SGHRS, CDR2 YFSETQ. The CDR3 loop is CASSLAGQGDQPQHF. The CDR3 DNA is TGCGCCAGCAGCTTGGCCGGACAGGGGGACCAGCCCCAGCATTTT.